The rows below give T cell receptor beta chains drawn from one sample of a study of OX40 agonist ivuxolimab in advanced cancers. Assay used: immunoSEQ multiplex PCR; TCRdb lists only in-frame clones, some missing. Among 95,000 to 100,000 clones, 85% to 95% were seen once, and the ten largest hold around 0.3%. This material consisted of CD4+ or CD8+ T cells sorted from blood, taken in a trial of the OX40 agonist ivuxolimab. The origin of the receptors is an adult with an advanced solid tumor such as melanoma, head and neck, liver or kidney cancer. Both conserved end residues are trimmed from each CDR3.

V gene: TRBV6-5; CDR3 length: 12; J gene: TRBJ1-5; CDR3 protein: ASSYWGRNQPQH
V gene: TRBV28; CDR3 length: 10; J gene: TRBJ1-5; CDR3 protein: ASKGQGQPQH
V gene: TRBV6-1; CDR3 length: 11; J gene: TRBJ1-5; CDR3 protein: ASRDIMNQPQH
V gene: TRBV2; CDR3 length: 13; J gene: TRBJ1-3; CDR3 protein: ASSDRVYSGNTIY
V gene: TRBV19; CDR3 length: 13; J gene: TRBJ2-6; CDR3 protein: ASSIARPGANVLT
V gene: TRBV6-5; CDR3 length: 12; J gene: TRBJ1-2; CDR3 protein: ASSYLTGNYGYT
V gene: TRBV20-1; CDR3 length: 9; J gene: TRBJ2-7; CDR3 protein: SAPGDDEQY
V gene: TRBV6-5; CDR3 length: 13; J gene: TRBJ1-6; CDR3 protein: ASSALDTYNSPLH
V gene: TRBV9; CDR3 length: 14; J gene: TRBJ1-1; CDR3 protein: ASSVRPATPNTEAF
V gene: TRBV9; CDR3 length: 12; J gene: TRBJ2-2; CDR3 protein: ASSDRESTGELF
V gene: TRBV2; CDR3 length: 11; J gene: TRBJ1-5; CDR3 protein: ASSESPNQPQH
V gene: TRBV2; CDR3 length: 13; J gene: TRBJ1-5; CDR3 protein: ASSELKGGRLTQH
V gene: TRBV7-2; CDR3 length: 12; J gene: TRBJ1-5; CDR3 protein: ASSSGWSNQPQH
V gene: TRBV19; CDR3 length: 12; J gene: TRBJ1-2; CDR3 protein: ASKDGTTNYGYT
V gene: TRBV4-2; CDR3 length: 13; J gene: TRBJ1-1; CDR3 protein: ASSQAGTGNTEAF